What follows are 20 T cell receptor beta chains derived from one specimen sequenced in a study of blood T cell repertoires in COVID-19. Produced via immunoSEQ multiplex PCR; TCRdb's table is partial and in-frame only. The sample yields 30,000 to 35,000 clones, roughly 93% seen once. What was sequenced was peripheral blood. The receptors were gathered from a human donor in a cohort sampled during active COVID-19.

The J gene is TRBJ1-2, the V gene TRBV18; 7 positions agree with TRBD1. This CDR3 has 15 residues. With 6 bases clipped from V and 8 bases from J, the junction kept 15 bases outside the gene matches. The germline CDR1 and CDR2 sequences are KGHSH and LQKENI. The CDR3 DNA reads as TGTGCCAGCTCGACATATGGACAGGCCGCATCGGGCTACACCTTC. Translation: CASSTYGQAASGYTF.

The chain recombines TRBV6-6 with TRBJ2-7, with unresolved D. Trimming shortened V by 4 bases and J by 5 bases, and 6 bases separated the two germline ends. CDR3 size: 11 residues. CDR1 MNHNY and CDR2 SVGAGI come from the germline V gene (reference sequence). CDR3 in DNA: TGTGCCAGCAGTTCCGTCCACGAGCAGTACTTC. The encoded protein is CASSSVHEQYF.

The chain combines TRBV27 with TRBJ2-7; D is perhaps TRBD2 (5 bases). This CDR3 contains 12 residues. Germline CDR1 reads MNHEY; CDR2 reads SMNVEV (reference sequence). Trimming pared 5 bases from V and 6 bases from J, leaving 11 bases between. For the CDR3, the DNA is TGTGCCAGCAGTCGTCATGCGGGCGAGCAGTACTTC. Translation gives CASSRHAGEQYF.

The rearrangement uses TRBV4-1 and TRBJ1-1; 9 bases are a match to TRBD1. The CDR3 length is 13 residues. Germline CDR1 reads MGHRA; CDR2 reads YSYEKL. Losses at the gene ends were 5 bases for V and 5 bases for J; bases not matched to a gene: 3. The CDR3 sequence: CASSYRGQTEAFF. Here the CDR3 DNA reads TGCGCCAGCAGCTACAGGGGGCAAACTGAAGCTTTCTTT.

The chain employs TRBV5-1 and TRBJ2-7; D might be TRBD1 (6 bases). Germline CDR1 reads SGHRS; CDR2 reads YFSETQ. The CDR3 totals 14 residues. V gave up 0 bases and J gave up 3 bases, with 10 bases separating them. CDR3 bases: TGCGCCAGCAGCTTGGACAGGGCTTACTACGAGCAGTACTTC. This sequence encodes CASSLDRAYYEQYF.

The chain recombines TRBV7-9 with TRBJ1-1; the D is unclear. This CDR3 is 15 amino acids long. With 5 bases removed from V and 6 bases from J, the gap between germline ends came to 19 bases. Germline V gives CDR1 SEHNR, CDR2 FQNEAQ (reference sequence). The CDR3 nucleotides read TGTGCCAGCAGCCCGCCGAGGGAAGGACGGTCTGAAGCTTTCTTT. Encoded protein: CASSPPREGRSEAFF.

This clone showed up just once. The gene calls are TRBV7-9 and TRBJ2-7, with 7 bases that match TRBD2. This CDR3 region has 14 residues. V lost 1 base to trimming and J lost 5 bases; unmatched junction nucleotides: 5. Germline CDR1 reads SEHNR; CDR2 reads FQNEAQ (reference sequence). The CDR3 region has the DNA TGTGCCAGCAGCTTAGGCGGGAGCGGCCACGAGCAGTACTTC. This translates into CASSLGGSGHEQYF. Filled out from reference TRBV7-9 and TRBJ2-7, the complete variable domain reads DTGVSQNPRHKITKRGQNVTFRCDPISEHNRLYWYRQTLGQGPEFLTYFQNEAQLEKSRLLSDRFSAERPKGSFSTLEIQRTEQGDSAMYLCASSLGGSGHEQYFGPGTRLTVT.

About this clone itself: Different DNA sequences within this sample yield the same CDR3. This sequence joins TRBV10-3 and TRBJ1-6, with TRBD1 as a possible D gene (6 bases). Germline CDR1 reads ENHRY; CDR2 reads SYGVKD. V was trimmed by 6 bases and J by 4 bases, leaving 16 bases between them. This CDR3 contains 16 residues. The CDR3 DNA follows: TGTGCCATCAGCGCATCAGGGGCAGGGTATAATTCACCCCTCCACTTT. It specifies CAISASGAGYNSPLHF.

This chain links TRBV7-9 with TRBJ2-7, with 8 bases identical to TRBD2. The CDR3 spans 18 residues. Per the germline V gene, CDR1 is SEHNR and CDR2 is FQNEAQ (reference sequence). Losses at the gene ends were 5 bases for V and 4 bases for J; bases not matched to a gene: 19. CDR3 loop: CASSPSGTTIAGGYEQYF. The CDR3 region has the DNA TGTGCCAGCAGCCCCTCCGGGACCACAATCGCGGGGGGATACGAGCAGTACTTC.

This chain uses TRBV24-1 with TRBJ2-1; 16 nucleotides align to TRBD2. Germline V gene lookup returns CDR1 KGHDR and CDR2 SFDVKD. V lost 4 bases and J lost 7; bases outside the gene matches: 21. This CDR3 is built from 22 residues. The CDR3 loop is CATSDPLLGTSGGAPHGNEQFF. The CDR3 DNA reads TGTGCCACCAGTGACCCTCTACTCGGGACTAGCGGGGGGGCCCCCCACGGAAATGAGCAGTTCTTC.

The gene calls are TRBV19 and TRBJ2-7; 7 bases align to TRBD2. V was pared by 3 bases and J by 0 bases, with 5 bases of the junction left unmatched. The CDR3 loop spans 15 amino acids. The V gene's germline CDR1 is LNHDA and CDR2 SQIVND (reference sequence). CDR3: CASSIGGSFSYEQYF. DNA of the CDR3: TGTGCCAGTAGTATTGGCGGGAGCTTCTCCTACGAGCAGTACTTC.

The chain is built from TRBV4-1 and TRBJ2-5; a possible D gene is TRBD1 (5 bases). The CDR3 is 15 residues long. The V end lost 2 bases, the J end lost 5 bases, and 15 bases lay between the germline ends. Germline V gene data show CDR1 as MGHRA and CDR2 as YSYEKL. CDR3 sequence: CASSQISRVGETQYF. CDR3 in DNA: TGCGCCAGCAGCCAAATTTCCAGGGTCGGTGAGACCCAGTACTTC.

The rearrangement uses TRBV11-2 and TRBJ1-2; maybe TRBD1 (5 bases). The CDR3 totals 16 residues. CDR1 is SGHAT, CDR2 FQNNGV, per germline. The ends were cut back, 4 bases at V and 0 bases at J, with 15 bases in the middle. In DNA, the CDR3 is TGTGCCAGCAGCTCCGGACATGTCCGAGCTAACTATGGCTACACCTTC. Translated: CASSSGHVRANYGYTF.

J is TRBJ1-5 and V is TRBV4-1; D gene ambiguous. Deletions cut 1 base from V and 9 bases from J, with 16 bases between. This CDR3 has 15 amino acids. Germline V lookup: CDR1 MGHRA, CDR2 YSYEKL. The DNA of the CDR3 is TGCGCCAGCAGCCAAGGGTCCGCATACTCGGGGCCCCAGCATTTT. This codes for CASSQGSAYSGPQHF.

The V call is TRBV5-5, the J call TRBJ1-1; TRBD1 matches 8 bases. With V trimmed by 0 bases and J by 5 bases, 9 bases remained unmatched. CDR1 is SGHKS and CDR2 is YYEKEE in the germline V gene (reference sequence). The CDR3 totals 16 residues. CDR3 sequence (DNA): TGTGCCAGCAGCTTGGAATTCAGGGGGCTGGAAACTGAAGCTTTCTTT. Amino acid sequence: CASSLEFRGLETEAFF.

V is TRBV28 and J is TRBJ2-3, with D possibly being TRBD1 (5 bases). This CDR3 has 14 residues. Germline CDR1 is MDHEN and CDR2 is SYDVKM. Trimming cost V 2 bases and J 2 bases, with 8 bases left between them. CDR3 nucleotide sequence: TGTGCCAGCAGTTTAGACAGTATCACAGATACGCAGTATTTT. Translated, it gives CASSLDSITDTQYF. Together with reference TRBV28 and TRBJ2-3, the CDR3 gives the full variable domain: DVKVTQSSRYLVKRTGEKVFLECVQDMDHENMFWYRQDPGLGLRLIYFSYDVKMKEKGDIPEGYSVSREKKERFSLILESASTNQTSMYLCASSLDSITDTQYFGPGTRLTVL.

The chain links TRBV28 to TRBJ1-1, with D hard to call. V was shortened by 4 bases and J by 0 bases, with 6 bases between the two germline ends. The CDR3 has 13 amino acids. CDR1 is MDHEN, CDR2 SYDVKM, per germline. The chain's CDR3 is CASSSVLNTEAFF. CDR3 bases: TGTGCCAGCAGTTCGGTACTGAACACTGAAGCTTTCTTT.

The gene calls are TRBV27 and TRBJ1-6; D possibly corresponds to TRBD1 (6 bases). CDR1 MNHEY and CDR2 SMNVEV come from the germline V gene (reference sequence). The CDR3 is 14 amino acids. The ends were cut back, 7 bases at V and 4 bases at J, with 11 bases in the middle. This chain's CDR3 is CASTRGQYNSPLHF. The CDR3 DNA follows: TGTGCCAGCACGAGAGGACAGTATAATTCACCCCTCCACTTT.

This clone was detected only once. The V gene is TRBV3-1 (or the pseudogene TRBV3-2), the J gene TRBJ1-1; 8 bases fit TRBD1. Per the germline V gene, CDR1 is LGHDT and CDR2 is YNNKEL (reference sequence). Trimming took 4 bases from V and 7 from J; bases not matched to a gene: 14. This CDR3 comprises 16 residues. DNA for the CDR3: TGTGCCAGCAGCCCATCCGGGACAGGTGCTCGAAATGAAGCTTTCTTT. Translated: CASSPSGTGARNEAFF.

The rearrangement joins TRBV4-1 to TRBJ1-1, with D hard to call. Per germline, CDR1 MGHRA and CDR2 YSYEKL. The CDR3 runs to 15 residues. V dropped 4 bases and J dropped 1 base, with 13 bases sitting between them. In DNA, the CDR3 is TGCGCCAGCAGCCGGATAAGGGCGGGGAACACTGAAGCTTTCTTT. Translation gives CASSRIRAGNTEAFF.